The clone carrying this T cell receptor beta chain has a count of ten or more. Its antigen remains unidentified. The record originates from a study of T cell repertoires in cytomegalovirus infection. On the study more broadly: Evidence of both CMV infection and a matching HLA type came from public TCR beta signatures. Study observations and caveats: Ex vivo responses were dominated by HLA-C-restricted CMV-specific TCR beta clonotypes. CMV carriers with the relevant HLA were identified by cumulative public TCR beta family frequency.

TCRdb ran MiXCR on the reads and lists one entry per CDR3 protein. In the table there are about 230,000 distinct CDR3 sequences, around 6.4% of which are singletons. The TCR comes from a human donor in good health (CMV status not recorded). Some clones in this sample may be carry-over from other donors' samples. The specimen was PBMCs.

CDR3 in amino acids: CASSLQGASEAFF. The CDR3 region has the DNA TGTGCCAGCAGTTTACAAGGGGCATCTGAAGCTTTCTTT. The rearrangement uses TRBV12-3 or TRBV12-4 and TRBJ1-1; weak D call: TRBD1 (5 bases). The CDR3 covers 13 residues. V lost 2 bases to trimming and J lost 6 bases, with 10 bases between them.